Presented here are 16 T cell receptor beta chains from one specimen sequenced in a study of Graves' ophthalmopathy and Graves' hyperthyroidism. From RNA, the CDR3 regions of TCR beta chains were amplified and sequenced. The first-round RT-PCR employed HTBI primers together with the Qiagen OneStep RT-PCR kit. A multiplex PCR was then performed as the second round. TCRdb called the multiplex PCR reads again in MiXCR, with one record for every CDR3 protein. This repertoire shows 300,000 to 500,000 distinct CDR3 sequences, just over 15% found once; its top ten account for roughly 7%. Sequencing input: peripheral blood. The receptors were gathered from a young woman with stable Graves' hyperthyroidism.

This clonotype came up many times. The rearrangement uses TRBV5-1 and TRBJ2-7; D uncertain. Trimming shortened V by 3 bases and J by 3 bases, and 10 bases separated the two germline ends. CDR1 and CDR2 from the germline V gene are SGHRS and YFSETQ. The CDR3 is made up of 13 amino acids. In DNA form, the CDR3 reads TGCGCCAGCAGCTCGCGTCACAACTACGAGCAGTACTTC. This sequence encodes CASSSRHNYEQYF.

This clonotype was observed at least ten times. The chain couples TRBV4-1 to TRBJ2-5; either TRBD1 or TRBD2 may fit D (6 bases each). The V gene lost 0 bases and the J gene lost 4 bases, with 15 bases spanning the gap. There are 16 residues in the CDR3. Germline V gene data show CDR1 as MGHRA and CDR2 as YSYEKL. The CDR3: CASSQEVGGLGETQYF. The CDR3 bases are TGCGCCAGCAGCCAAGAGGTGGGGGGCCTGGGAGAGACCCAGTACTTC.

This clonotype was seen at least ten times. The chain is built from TRBV7-2 and TRBJ2-7, with 8 bases that match TRBD1. The germline V gene has CDR1 SGHTA and CDR2 FQGNSA. The J segment lost 3 bases and the V segment lost 3 bases, leaving 4 bases of the junction unmatched. This CDR3 spans 14 amino acids. The CDR3 loop reads CASSFGGQGYEQYF. The DNA for the CDR3 is TGTGCCAGCAGCTTCGGCGGACAGGGCTACGAGCAGTACTTC.

The chain uses TRBV13 and TRBJ2-7; 7 nucleotides agree with TRBD1. J lost 1 base, V lost 3 bases, and 9 bases had no gene match. CDR3 length: 16 amino acids. CDR1 is PRHDT, CDR2 FYEKMQ, per germline (reference sequence). DNA of the CDR3: TGTGCCAGCAGCTTTAGACAGGGCAGGGGGTCCTACGAGCAGTACTTC. Its protein product is CASSFRQGRGSYEQYF.

This clonotype was detected many times. DNA for the CDR3: TGTGCCAGCAGTATTAGGGGACCAGGTCAGCCCCAGCATTTT. It translates to CASSIRGPGQPQHF. The J gene is TRBJ1-5, the V gene TRBV28, with a weak D call TRBD1 (5 bases). Trimming removed 5 bases at V and 6 bases at J, with 14 bases between. Germline V gives CDR1 MDHEN, CDR2 SYDVKM. The CDR3 consists of 14 residues.

This clonotype showed up just a few times. This chain joins TRBV3-1 and TRBJ1-5, with a tentative D call TRBD1 (6 bases). Germline CDR1 is LGHDT and CDR2 is YNNKEL (reference sequence). Trimming shortened V by 0 bases and J by 7 bases, and 13 bases separated the two germline ends. The CDR3 totals 15 residues. The CDR3 is CASSQDHRVRQPQHF. In DNA, the CDR3 is TGTGCCAGCAGCCAAGATCACAGGGTGAGACAGCCCCAGCATTTT.

The chain has TRBV6-2 or TRBV6-3 and TRBJ2-7, with D unclear. CDR1 is MNHEY and CDR2 is SVGEGT in the germline V gene. This CDR3 comprises 14 residues. Deletions cut 2 bases from V and 6 bases from J, with 14 bases between. Here the CDR3 reads CASSYRTCCGEQYF. The CDR3 DNA is TGTGCCAGCAGTTACCGGACGTGCTGTGGCGAGCAGTACTTC.

This clonotype was counted at least ten times. The CDR3 region has the DNA TGTGCCAGCAGTTACTATAGGGCTAGCGGGCAAGAGACCCAGTACTTC. It specifies CASSYYRASGQETQYF. The chain recombines TRBV6-5 with TRBJ2-5; 8 bases fit TRBD2. The CDR3 contains 16 residues. Trimming at V came to 1 base and at J to 2 bases, leaving 6 bases not matched to a gene. From germline, CDR1 is MNHEY and CDR2 SVGAGI.

The CDR3 is CASSVDQAPSWGTNEKLFF. The CDR3 nucleotides read TGTGCCAGCAGCGTAGACCAAGCCCCCAGCTGGGGGACTAATGAAAAACTGTTTTTT. The rearrangement links TRBV9 to TRBJ1-4; the D gene is possibly TRBD1 (5 bases). The CDR3 runs to 19 residues. The V end lost 0 bases, the J end lost 2 bases, and 20 bases lay between the germline ends. Germline V gene lookup returns CDR1 SGDLS and CDR2 YYNGEE. Using reference TRBV9 and TRBJ1-4 for the parts outside the CDR3, the full variable domain is DSGVTQTPKHLITATGQRVTLRCSPRSGDLSVYWYQQSLDQGLQFLIQYYNGEERAKGNILERFSAQQFPDLHSELNLSSLELGDSALYFCASSVDQAPSWGTNEKLFFGSGTQLSVL.

This clonotype was seen ten or more times. The chain combines TRBV12-3 or TRBV12-4 with TRBJ2-2; no firm D call. This CDR3 region has 12 residues. V lost 8 bases to trimming and J lost 5 bases, with 9 bases between them. CDR3 nucleotide sequence: TGTGCCAGCTTCCCGGGTACCGGGGAGCTGTTTTTT. Translating gives CASFPGTGELFF.

This clonotype was seen at least ten times. The chain recombines TRBV19 with TRBJ1-5; no reliable D call. Germline assignment: CDR1 LNHDA and CDR2 SQIVND (reference sequence). Trimming stripped 5 bases from V and 2 bases from J, with 7 bases between. The CDR3 covers 13 residues. The CDR3 region is CASSSLGNQPQHF. The DNA of the CDR3 is TGTGCCAGTAGTTCCCTAGGCAATCAGCCCCAGCATTTT.

This clonotype has only a few counts. The genes are TRBV5-1 and TRBJ1-1; TRBD1 might be the D (5 bases). CDR1 and CDR2 (germline): SGHRS, YFSETQ. There are 15 residues in the CDR3. Trimming took 4 bases from V and 4 from J, leaving 17 bases between them. The CDR3 DNA reads TGCGCCAGCAGCCCTGTCCCAGGGTTCGCCACTGAAGCTTTCTTT. Translation gives CASSPVPGFATEAFF.

Many counts were recorded for this clonotype. This chain connects TRBV6-1 to TRBJ1-6; D might be TRBD1 (5 bases). Germline V gene lookup returns CDR1 MNHNS and CDR2 SASEGT. There are 12 residues in the CDR3. The V and J ends lost 4 bases and 16 bases respectively, with 14 bases between them. The CDR3 DNA is TGTGCCAGCAGTGTTCGGGTAGGGACTCTCCACTTT. It is translated as CASSVRVGTLHF.

This clonotype has at least ten counts. The chain joins TRBV13 to TRBJ2-7; D call uncertain. The CDR3 runs 13 residues. The germline V gene has CDR1 PRHDT and CDR2 FYEKMQ (reference sequence). Trimming cost V 1 base and J 6 bases, with 10 bases left between them. CDR3 residues: CASSLDRYGEQYF. As DNA, the CDR3 is TGTGCCAGCAGCTTAGACAGATACGGCGAGCAGTACTTC.

In its sample, this clonotype was seen many times. The genes are TRBV6-1 and TRBJ2-5; D tentatively fits TRBD1 or TRBD2 (5 bases each). The CDR3 is 11 residues long. Germline CDR1 MNHNS, CDR2 SASEGT. With 6 bases removed from V and 7 bases from J, the gap between germline ends came to 9 bases. CDR3 DNA sequence: TGTGCCAGCAGCACGGGGCTGACCCAGTACTTC. The encoded protein is CASSTGLTQYF.

Turning to this clonotype: One junction end does not reproduce the germline sequence, and a read error may be involved. V is TRBV24-1 and J is TRBJ1-1; D is perhaps TRBD1 (5 bases). The CDR3 sequence is 15 residues long. The V gene's germline CDR1 is KGHDR and CDR2 SFDVKD. The CDR3 loop is CAPSDSRGRDTEAFF. The CDR3 DNA is TGTGCCCCCAGTGATAGTAGGGGAAGGGACACTGAAGCTTTCTTT.